What follows are 19 T cell receptor beta chains derived from one specimen sequenced in a study of blood T cells in healthy people across ages. A sample-barcoded 5' primer and a J-beta primer mix were used in a second PCR of about 6 to 11 cycles. MiXCR, applied by TCRdb to the 5' RACE reads, yields one record per CDR3 protein. The data show fewer than 1,000,000 distinct CDR3 sequences, 40% to 50% seen once. Sequencing input: blood. The receptors stem from a man aged 60 to 69 in good health.

The table lists this clonotype with a few counts. The V call is TRBV12-3 or TRBV12-4, the J call TRBJ1-2, with D possibly matching TRBD1 (5 bases). V gave up 5 bases and J gave up 3 bases, with 10 bases separating them. CDR3 length equals 13 residues. In DNA form, the CDR3 reads TGTGCCAGCAGTACGGAGGGGCACTATGGCTACACCTTC. This gives the protein CASSTEGHYGYTF.

J is TRBJ2-7 and V is TRBV9; D gene unclear. The V end was cut by 0 bases, the J end by 2 bases, with 6 bases between. Germline-derived CDR1 and CDR2 are SGDLS and YYNGEE. This CDR3 spans 13 amino acids. CDR3 region: CASSVGVAYEQYF. CDR3 DNA: TGTGCCAGCAGCGTAGGAGTCGCCTACGAGCAGTACTTC.

The sample holds a few counts of this clonotype. The chain couples TRBV20-1 to TRBJ2-3; D is unclear. Trimming left V 0 bases short and J 2 bases short, with 6 bases between. Germline CDR1 DFQATT, CDR2 SNEGSKA (reference sequence). The CDR3 is 13 residues long. The CDR3 spells CSARELFTDTQYF. DNA for the CDR3: TGCAGTGCTAGAGAACTGTTCACAGATACGCAGTATTTT.

V usage is TRBV5-1 and J usage is TRBJ2-7; no clear D gene. Germline V gene data show CDR1 as SGHRS and CDR2 as YFSETQ. V lost 4 bases, J lost 2 bases, and 10 bases lay in between. This CDR3 comprises 13 residues. DNA for the CDR3: TGCGCCAGCAGCCAGCCCGACACCTACGAGCAGTACTTC. Translation: CASSQPDTYEQYF.

This chain uses TRBV2 with TRBJ2-1; perhaps TRBD2 as D (6 bases). The DNA end lines up better with TRBJ2-7; the J call may be wrong. Germline V lookup: CDR1 SNHLY, CDR2 FYNNEI. The CDR3 is 13 amino acids. CDR3 loop: CASIPEGIYEQYF. The CDR3 DNA reads as TGTGCCAGCATCCCGGAGGGCATCTACGAGCAGTACTTC.

This clonotype has just a few counts. This chain links TRBV5-5 with TRBJ1-2; D is unclear. Trimming stripped 0 bases from V and 6 bases from J, with 9 bases between. From germline, CDR1 is SGHKS and CDR2 YYEKEE (reference sequence). The CDR3 runs 13 residues. The CDR3, as DNA: TGTGCCAGCAGCTTGGGAAAAAATGATGGCTACACCTTC. Its translation is CASSLGKNDGYTF.

The chain carries TRBV6-1 and TRBJ1-2; the D gene is possibly TRBD1 (5 bases). Germline loops: CDR1 MNHNS, CDR2 SASEGT. The CDR3 spans 14 residues. V lost 2 bases to trimming and J lost 2 bases, with 9 bases between them. CDR3 sequence: CASSERGENYGYTF. The CDR3 region has the DNA TGTGCCAGCAGTGAAAGAGGGGAGAACTATGGCTACACCTTC.

This sequence joins TRBV7-3 and TRBJ1-2; 9 bases align to TRBD1. Germline loops: CDR1 SGHTA, CDR2 FQGTGA. CDR3 length: 14 residues. With 5 bases clipped from V and 3 bases from J, the junction kept 4 bases outside the gene matches. DNA of the CDR3: TGTGCCAGCAGCGTACAGGGGGCAGACTATGGCTACACCTTC. This encodes CASSVQGADYGYTF.

This CDR3 is CASSRTGSSNEQFF. CDR3 bases: TGTGCCAGCAGTAGGACAGGGAGTAGCAATGAGCAGTTCTTC. The chain recombines TRBV6-1 with TRBJ2-1, with 8 positions matching TRBD1. Germline CDR1 reads MNHNS; CDR2 reads SASEGT. V was clipped by 5 bases and J by 6 bases; unmatched bases: 6. The length of the CDR3 is 14 residues.

The CDR3 nucleotides are TGTGCCAGCAGCTCGTCCGGGACTAGCGGGGTCCTCTACGAGCAGTACTTC. It translates to CASSSSGTSGVLYEQYF. V and J are TRBV7-8 and TRBJ2-5, with 13 bases fitting TRBD2. The better agreement between TRBJ2-7 and the DNA end casts doubt on the J call. In germline, CDR1 is SGHVS, CDR2 FQNEAQ. The CDR3 runs to 17 residues.

V usage is TRBV7-9 and J usage is TRBJ1-3; D not resolved. Trimming pared 5 bases from V and 2 bases from J, leaving 4 bases between. Germline CDR1 and CDR2: SEHNR and FQNEAQ (reference sequence). The CDR3 is 12 residues long. The CDR3 protein is CASSNTGNTIYF. CDR3 DNA sequence: TGTGCCAGCAGCAACACTGGAAACACCATATATTTT.

This clonotype was counted between two and nine times. The V gene is TRBV9, the J gene TRBJ2-1; possible D gene TRBD1, 5 bases. Germline-derived CDR1 and CDR2 are SGDLS and YYNGEE. The V and J ends lost 4 bases and 2 bases respectively, with 13 bases between them. The CDR3 consists of 15 residues. The CDR3 here is CASSPPRGPYNEQFF. The CDR3, as DNA: TGTGCCAGCAGCCCCCCAAGGGGCCCCTACAATGAGCAGTTCTTC.

This clonotype was seen a few times. J is TRBJ1-2 and V is TRBV20-1; 9 bases line up with TRBD1. The germline V gene has CDR1 DFQATT and CDR2 SNEGSKA (reference sequence). This CDR3 spans 14 amino acids. Trimming removed 6 bases from V and 4 bases from J; junction bases left unmatched: 9. CDR3 nucleotides: TGCAGTGCCTTCGGGACAGGGACCTTCTATGGCTACACCTTC. Translated: CSAFGTGTFYGYTF.

Comment on this clonotype: Its ends do not fully match the called genes, so a read error is possible. This chain connects TRBV7-7 to TRBJ2-3; perhaps TRBD2 as D (7 bases). The V gene's germline CDR1 is SSHAT and CDR2 FNYEAQ (reference sequence). This CDR3 has 15 residues. The CDR3 nucleotides are TGTGCTAGCAGCCTGATTACGGGGGGCCAGGATACGCAGTATTTT. Its translation is CASSLITGGQDTQYF.

V is TRBV30 and J is TRBJ2-4, with unresolved D. V lost 3 bases and J 13 bases, leaving 19 bases between the germline ends. Germline lookup yields CDR1 GTSNPN and CDR2 SVGIG (reference sequence). The length of the CDR3 is 13 residues. The CDR3, as DNA: TGTGCCTGGAGCCTCCGGATCCTCTACAAGCAGTACTTC. Residues: CAWSLRILYKQYF.

This clonotype was seen once. Relative to the germline gene, one junction end is altered; a read error may explain this. The rearrangement links TRBV7-4 to TRBJ2-7; 7 bases agree with TRBD2. The germline V gene encodes CDR1 SGHVT and CDR2 SQSDAQ. CDR3 length: 16 residues. The CDR3, as DNA: TGTGCCGGCAGCACTCACCCCCGGACTAGCTCCTACGAGCAGTACTTC. Translation: CAGSTHPRTSSYEQYF.

This clonotype was observed a few times. This chain joins TRBV4-3 and TRBJ2-1, with 11 bases identical to TRBD1. The germline CDR1 and CDR2 sequences are LGHNA and YSLEER. Trimming cost V 4 bases and J 6 bases; bases outside gene matches: 5. The CDR3 has 15 residues. The CDR3 sequence: CASSPGQGAFNEQFF. The CDR3 DNA sequence: TGCGCCAGCAGCCCCGGACAGGGGGCTTTCAATGAGCAGTTCTTC.

The chain uses TRBV7-9 and TRBJ2-3; TRBD2 is a possible D gene (6 bases). CDR3 length: 14 residues. Germline V gene data show CDR1 as SEHNR and CDR2 as FQNEAQ (reference sequence). Trimming removed 5 bases at V and 6 bases at J, with 15 bases between. CDR3 in DNA: TGTGCCAGCAGCCATCGGGACTTTGTCGATACGCAGTATTTT. Translated, it gives CASSHRDFVDTQYF. Based on the CDR3 plus reference TRBV7-9 and TRBJ2-3, the full variable domain is DTGVSQNPRHKITKRGQNVTFRCDPISEHNRLYWYRQTLGQGPEFLTYFQNEAQLEKSRLLSDRFSAERPKGSFSTLEIQRTEQGDSAMYLCASSHRDFVDTQYFGPGTRLTVL.

This clonotype was picked up a small number of times. This chain uses TRBV12-3 or TRBV12-4 with TRBJ2-6; tentative D call: TRBD1 (6 bases). Deletions cut 2 bases from V and 1 base from J, with 15 bases between. The CDR3 spans 18 residues. CDR3 protein: CASSLWGGGSSGANVLTF. The CDR3 DNA is TGTGCCAGCAGTTTATGGGGTGGGGGCTCTTCTGGGGCCAACGTCCTGACTTTC.